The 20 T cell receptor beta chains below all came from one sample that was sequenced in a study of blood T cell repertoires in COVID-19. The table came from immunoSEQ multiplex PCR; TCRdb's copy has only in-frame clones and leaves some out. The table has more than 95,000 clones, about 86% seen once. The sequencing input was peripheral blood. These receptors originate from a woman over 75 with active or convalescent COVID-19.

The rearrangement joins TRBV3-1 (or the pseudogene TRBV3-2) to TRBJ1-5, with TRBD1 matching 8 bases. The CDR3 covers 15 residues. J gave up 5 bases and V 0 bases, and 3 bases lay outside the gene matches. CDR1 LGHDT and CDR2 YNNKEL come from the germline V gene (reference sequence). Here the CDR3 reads CASSQDARGHQPQHF. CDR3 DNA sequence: TGTGCCAGCAGCCAAGACGCCAGGGGGCATCAGCCCCAGCATTTT.

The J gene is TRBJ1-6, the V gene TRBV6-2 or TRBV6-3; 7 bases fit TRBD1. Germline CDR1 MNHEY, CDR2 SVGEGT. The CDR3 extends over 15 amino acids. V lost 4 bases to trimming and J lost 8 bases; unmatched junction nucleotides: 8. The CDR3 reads CASSFTGQVDSPLHF. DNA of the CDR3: TGTGCCAGCAGTTTTACAGGACAGGTTGATTCACCCCTCCACTTT.

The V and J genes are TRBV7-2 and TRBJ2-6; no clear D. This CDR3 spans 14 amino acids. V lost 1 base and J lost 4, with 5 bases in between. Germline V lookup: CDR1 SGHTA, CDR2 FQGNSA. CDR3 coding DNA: TGTGCCAGCAGCTTAGACTGGGGGGCCAACGTCCTGACTTTC. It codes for CASSLDWGANVLTF.

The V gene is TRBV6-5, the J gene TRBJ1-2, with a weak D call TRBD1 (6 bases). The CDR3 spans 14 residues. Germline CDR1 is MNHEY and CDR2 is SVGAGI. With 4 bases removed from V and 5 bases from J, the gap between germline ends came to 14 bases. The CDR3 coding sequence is TGTGCCAGCAGTTCCGGGACACATATTTATGGCTACACCTTC. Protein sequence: CASSSGTHIYGYTF.

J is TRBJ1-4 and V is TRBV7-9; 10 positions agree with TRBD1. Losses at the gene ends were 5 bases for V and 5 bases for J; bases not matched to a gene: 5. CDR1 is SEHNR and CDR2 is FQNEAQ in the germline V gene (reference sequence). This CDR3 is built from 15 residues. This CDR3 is CASSPMGQGNEKLFF. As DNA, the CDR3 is TGTGCCAGCAGCCCCATGGGACAGGGGAATGAAAAACTGTTTTTT. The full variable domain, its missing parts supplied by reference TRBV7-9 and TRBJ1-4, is DTGVSQNPRHKITKRGQNVTFRCDPISEHNRLYWYRQTLGQGPEFLTYFQNEAQLEKSRLLSDRFSAERPKGSFSTLEIQRTEQGDSAMYLCASSPMGQGNEKLFFGSGTQLSVL.

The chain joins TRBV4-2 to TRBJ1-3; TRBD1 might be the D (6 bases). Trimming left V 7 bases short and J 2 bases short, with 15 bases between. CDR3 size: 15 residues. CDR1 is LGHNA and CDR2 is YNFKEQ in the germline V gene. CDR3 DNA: TGTGCCAGCACCCCCGTGGGGGCGGCTGGAAACACCATATATTTT. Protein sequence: CASTPVGAAGNTIYF.

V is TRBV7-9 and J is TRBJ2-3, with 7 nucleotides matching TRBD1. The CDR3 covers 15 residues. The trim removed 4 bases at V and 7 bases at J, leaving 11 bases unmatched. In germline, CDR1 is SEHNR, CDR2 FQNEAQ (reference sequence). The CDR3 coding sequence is TGTGCCAGCAGCTCAAGGACAGGTTCCCCTTATACGCAGTATTTT. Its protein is CASSSRTGSPYTQYF. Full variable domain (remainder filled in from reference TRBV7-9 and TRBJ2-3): DTGVSQNPRHKITKRGQNVTFRCDPISEHNRLYWYRQTLGQGPEFLTYFQNEAQLEKSRLLSDRFSAERPKGSFSTLEIQRTEQGDSAMYLCASSSRTGSPYTQYFGPGTRLTVL.

The CDR3 spells CASRPDRGPNTEAFF. The CDR3 DNA reads TGTGCCAGCAGACCCGACAGGGGCCCGAACACTGAAGCTTTCTTT. This chain links TRBV27 with TRBJ1-1; the match to TRBD1 covers 8 bases. The V gene's germline CDR1 is MNHEY and CDR2 SMNVEV (reference sequence). J was trimmed by 1 base and V by 6 bases; bases with no gene match: 7. This CDR3 has 15 amino acids.

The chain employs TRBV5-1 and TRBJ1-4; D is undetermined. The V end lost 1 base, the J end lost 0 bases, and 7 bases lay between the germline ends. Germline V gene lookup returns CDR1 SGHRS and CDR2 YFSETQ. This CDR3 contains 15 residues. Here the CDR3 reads CASSLWQATNEKLFF. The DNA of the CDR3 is TGCGCCAGCAGCTTGTGGCAAGCAACTAATGAAAAACTGTTTTTT.

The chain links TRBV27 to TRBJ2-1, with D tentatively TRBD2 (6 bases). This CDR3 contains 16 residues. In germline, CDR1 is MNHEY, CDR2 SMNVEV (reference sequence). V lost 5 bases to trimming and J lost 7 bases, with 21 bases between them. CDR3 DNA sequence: TGTGCCAGCAGTCCGCTACTAGCCCCACCCCATAATGAGCAGTTCTTC. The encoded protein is CASSPLLAPPHNEQFF.

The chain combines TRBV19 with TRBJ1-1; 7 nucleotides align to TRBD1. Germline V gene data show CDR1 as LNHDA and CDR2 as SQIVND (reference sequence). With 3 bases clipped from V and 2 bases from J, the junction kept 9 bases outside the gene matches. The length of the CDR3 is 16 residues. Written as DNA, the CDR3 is TGTGCCAGTAGTATCGGGACAGAGAGAATCAACACTGAAGCTTTCTTT. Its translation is CASSIGTERINTEAFF.

CDR3 DNA: TGTGCCAGCAGCCCTGGACTATCCTACGAGCAGTACTTC. Its translation: CASSPGLSYEQYF. This chain joins TRBV7-9 and TRBJ2-7, with D possibly matching TRBD2 (6 bases). The CDR3 runs to 13 residues. V gave up 5 bases and J gave up 1 base, with 9 bases separating them. CDR1 is SEHNR and CDR2 is FQNEAQ in the germline V gene (reference sequence).

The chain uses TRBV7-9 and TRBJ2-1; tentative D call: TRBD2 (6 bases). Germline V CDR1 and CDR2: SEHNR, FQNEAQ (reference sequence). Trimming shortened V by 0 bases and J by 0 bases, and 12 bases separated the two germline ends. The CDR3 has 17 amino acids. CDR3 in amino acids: CASSLAGTPSSYNEQFF. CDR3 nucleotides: TGTGCCAGCAGCTTAGCCGGGACTCCGAGCTCCTACAATGAGCAGTTCTTC.

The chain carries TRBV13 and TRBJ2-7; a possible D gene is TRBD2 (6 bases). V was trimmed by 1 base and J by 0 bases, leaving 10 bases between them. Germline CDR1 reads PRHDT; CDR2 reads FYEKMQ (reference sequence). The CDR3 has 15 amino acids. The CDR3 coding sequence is TGTGCCAGCAGCTTAGAAACTAGCACCTCCTACGAGCAGTACTTC. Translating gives CASSLETSTSYEQYF.

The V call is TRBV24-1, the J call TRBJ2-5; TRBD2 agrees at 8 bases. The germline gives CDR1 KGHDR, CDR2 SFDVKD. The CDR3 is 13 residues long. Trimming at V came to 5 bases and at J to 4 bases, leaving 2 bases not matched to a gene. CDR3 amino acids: CATSGLAGETQYF. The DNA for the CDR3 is TGTGCCACCAGTGGGCTAGCGGGAGAGACCCAGTACTTC.

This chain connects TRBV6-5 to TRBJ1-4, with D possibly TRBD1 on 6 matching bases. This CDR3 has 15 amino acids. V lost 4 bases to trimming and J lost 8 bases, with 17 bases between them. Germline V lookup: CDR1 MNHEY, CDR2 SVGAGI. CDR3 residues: CASSFLAGTNEKLFF. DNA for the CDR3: TGTGCCAGCAGTTTTCTCGCCGGGACAAACGAAAAACTGTTTTTT.

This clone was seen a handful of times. The CDR3 is CASSVAVDSPLHF. The CDR3 nucleotides read TGTGCCAGCAGCGTAGCGGTGGATTCACCCCTCCACTTT. The V gene is TRBV9, the J gene TRBJ1-6; no firm D call. Per the germline V gene, CDR1 is SGDLS and CDR2 is YYNGEE. CDR3 length equals 13 residues. V lost 0 bases and J lost 8, with 6 bases in between. Drawing the rest from reference TRBV9 and TRBJ1-6, the complete variable domain is DSGVTQTPKHLITATGQRVTLRCSPRSGDLSVYWYQQSLDQGLQFLIQYYNGEERAKGNILERFSAQQFPDLHSELNLSSLELGDSALYFCASSVAVDSPLHFGNGTRLTVT.

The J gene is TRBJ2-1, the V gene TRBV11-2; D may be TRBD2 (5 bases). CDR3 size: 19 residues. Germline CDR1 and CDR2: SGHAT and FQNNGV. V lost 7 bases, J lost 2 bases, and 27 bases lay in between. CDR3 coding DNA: TGTGCCAGCATCGCAATCGGGTTCCGGCGGGTTGACGCCTACAATGAGCAGTTCTTC. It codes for CASIAIGFRRVDAYNEQFF.

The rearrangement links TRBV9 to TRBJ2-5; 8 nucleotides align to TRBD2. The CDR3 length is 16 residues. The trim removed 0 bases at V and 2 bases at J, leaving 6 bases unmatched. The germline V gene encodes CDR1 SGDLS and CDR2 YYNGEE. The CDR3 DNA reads TGTGCCAGCAGCGTAGGTAATAGCGGGGTTCAAGAGACCCAGTACTTC. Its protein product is CASSVGNSGVQETQYF.

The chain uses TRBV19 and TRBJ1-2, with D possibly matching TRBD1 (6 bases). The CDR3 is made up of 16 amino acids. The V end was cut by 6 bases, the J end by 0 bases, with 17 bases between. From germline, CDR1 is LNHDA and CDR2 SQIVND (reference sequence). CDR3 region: CASRGTSLTANYGYTF. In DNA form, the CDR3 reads TGTGCCAGTAGGGGGACAAGCTTAACGGCTAACTATGGCTACACCTTC.